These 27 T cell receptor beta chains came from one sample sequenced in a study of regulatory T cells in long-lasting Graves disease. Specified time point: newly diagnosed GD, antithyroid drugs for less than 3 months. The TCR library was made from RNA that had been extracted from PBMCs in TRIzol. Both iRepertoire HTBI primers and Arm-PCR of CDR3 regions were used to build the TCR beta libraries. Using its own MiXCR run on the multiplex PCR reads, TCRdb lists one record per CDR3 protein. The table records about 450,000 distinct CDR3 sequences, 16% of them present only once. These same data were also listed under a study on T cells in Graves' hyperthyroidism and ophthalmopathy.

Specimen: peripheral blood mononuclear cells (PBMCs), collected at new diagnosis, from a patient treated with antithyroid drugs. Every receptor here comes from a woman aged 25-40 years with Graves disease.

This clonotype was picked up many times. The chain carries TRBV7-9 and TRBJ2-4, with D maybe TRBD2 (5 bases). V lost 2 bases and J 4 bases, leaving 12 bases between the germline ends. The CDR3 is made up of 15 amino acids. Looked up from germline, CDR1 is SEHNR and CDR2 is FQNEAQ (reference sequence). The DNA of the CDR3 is TGTGCCAGCAGCTTAATTGGACTGGGGAAAAACATTCAGTACTTC. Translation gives CASSLIGLGKNIQYF.

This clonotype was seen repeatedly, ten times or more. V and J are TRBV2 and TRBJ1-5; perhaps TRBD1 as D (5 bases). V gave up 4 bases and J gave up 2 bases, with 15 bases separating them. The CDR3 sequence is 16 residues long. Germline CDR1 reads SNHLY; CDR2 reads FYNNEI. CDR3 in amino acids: CASSGGRAGGNQPQHF. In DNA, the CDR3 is TGTGCCAGCAGTGGGGGCAGGGCGGGCGGCAATCAGCCCCAGCATTTT.

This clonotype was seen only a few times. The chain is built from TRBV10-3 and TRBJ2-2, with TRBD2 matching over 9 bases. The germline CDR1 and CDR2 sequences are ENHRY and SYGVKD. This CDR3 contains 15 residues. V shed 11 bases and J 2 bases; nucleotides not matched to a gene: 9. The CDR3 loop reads CAVSGLARNTGELFF. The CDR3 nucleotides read TGTGCCGTCTCGGGACTAGCTCGAAACACCGGGGAGCTGTTTTTT.

The CDR3 DNA follows: TGTGCCAGCAGCTTGGACCCTAGCGGGAGTACCGGGGAGCTGTTTTTT. This sequence encodes CASSLDPSGSTGELFF. V is TRBV5-5 and J is TRBJ2-2, with TRBD2 matching 10 bases. CDR1 and CDR2 from the germline V gene are SGHKS and YYEKEE (reference sequence). There are 16 residues in the CDR3. V was clipped by 0 bases and J by 5 bases; unmatched bases: 4.

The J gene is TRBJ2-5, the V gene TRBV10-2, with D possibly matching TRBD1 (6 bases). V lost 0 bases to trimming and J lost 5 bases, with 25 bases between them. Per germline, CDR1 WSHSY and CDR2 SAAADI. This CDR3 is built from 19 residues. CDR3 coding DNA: TGCGCCAGCAGTGAGTCGACTTATTGGTCTGCTCCAGGGGAGGAGACCCAGTACTTC. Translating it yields CASSESTYWSAPGEETQYF.

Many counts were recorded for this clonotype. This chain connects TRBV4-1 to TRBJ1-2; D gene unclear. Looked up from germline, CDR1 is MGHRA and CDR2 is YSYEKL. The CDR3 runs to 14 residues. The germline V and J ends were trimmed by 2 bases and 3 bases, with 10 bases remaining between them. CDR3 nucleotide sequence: TGCGCCAGCAGCCAACAGGCTATGGACTATGGCTACACCTTC. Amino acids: CASSQQAMDYGYTF.

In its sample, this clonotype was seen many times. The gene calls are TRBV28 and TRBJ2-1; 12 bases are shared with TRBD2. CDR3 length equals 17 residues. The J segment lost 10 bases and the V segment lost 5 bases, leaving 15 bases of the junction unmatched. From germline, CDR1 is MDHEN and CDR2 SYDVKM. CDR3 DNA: TGTGCCAGCAGTACACGCTCTAGCGGGAGGGCCAATAAAGAGCAGTTCTTC. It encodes CASSTRSSGRANKEQFF.

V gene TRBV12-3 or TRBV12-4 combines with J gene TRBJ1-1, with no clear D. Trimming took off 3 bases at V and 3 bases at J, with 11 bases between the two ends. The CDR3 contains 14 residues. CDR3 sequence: CASSFLPQYTEAFF. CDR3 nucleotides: TGTGCCAGCAGTTTTCTCCCTCAATACACTGAAGCTTTCTTT.

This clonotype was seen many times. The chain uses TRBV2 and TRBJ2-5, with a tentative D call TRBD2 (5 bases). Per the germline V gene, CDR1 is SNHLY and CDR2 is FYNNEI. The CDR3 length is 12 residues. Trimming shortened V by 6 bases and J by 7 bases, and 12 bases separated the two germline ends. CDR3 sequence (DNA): TGTGCCAGCAGGCCAGCGGCTGGGACCCAGTACTTC. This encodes CASRPAAGTQYF.

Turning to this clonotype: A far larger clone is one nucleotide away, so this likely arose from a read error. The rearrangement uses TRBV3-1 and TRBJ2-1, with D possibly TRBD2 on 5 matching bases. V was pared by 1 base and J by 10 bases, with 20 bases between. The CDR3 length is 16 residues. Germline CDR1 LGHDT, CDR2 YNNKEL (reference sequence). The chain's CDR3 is CASSQGTSGITYEQFF. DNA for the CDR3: TGTGCCAGCAGCCAAGGAACAAGCGGAATCACCTACGAGCAGTTCTTC.

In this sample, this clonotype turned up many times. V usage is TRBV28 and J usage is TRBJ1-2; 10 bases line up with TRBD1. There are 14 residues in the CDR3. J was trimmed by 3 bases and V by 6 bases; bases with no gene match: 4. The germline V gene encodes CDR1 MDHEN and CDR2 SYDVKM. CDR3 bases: TGTGCCAGCAGATCCGGGACAGGGGACTATGGCTACACCTTC. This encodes CASRSGTGDYGYTF.

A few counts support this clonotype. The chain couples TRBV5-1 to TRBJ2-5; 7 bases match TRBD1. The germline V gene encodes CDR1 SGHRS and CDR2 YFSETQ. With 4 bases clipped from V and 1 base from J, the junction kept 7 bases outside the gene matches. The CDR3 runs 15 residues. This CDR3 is CASSRDRVGQETQYF. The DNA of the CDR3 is TGCGCCAGCAGCCGGGACAGAGTGGGCCAAGAGACCCAGTACTTC.

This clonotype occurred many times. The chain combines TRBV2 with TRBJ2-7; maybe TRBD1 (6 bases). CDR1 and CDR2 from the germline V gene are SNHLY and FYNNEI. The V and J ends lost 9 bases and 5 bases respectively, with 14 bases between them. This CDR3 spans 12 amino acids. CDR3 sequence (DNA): TGTGCCAGTAGAGACAGGCTCGACGAGCAGTACTTC. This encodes CASRDRLDEQYF.

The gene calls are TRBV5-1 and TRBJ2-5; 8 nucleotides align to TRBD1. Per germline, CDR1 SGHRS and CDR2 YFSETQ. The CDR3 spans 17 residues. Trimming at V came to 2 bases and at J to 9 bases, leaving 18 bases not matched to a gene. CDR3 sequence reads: CASSFSQGARNLGAQYF. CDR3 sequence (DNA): TGCGCCAGCAGCTTTTCCCAGGGGGCGCGAAATTTAGGGGCCCAGTACTTC.

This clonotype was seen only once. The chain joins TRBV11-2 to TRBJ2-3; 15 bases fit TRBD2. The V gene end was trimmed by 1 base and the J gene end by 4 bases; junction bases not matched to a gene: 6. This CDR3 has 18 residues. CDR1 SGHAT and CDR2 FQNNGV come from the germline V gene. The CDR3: CASSLVGTSGRLADTQYF. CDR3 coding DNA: TGTGCCAGCAGCTTAGTCGGGACTAGCGGGAGGTTGGCAGATACGCAGTATTTT.

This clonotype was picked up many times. DNA of the CDR3: TGTGCCAGCAGTTTAGACAGCCCTAGCACAGATACGCAGTATTTT. This sequence encodes CASSLDSPSTDTQYF. The J gene is TRBJ2-3, the V gene TRBV6-5; a possible D gene is TRBD1 (5 bases). Per germline, CDR1 MNHEY and CDR2 SVGAGI. V was cut by 4 bases and J by 0 bases, with 11 bases left in between. The CDR3 contains 15 residues.

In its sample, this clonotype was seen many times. CDR3 DNA sequence: TGTGCCAGCTCTAGCGGGAGTAATGAGCAGTTCTTC. Its protein is CASSSGSNEQFF. The V and J genes are TRBV12-3 or TRBV12-4 and TRBJ2-1; 10 positions match TRBD2. The CDR3 has 12 residues. The V segment lost 8 bases and the J segment 7 bases; nucleotides outside the gene matches: 2.

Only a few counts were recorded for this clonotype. CDR3 in amino acids: CASSLYSEQYF. CDR3 in DNA: TGTGCCAGCAGTTTATATTCCGAGCAGTACTTC. The chain couples TRBV28 to TRBJ2-7; D gene unclear. Germline values: CDR1 MDHEN, CDR2 SYDVKM. The CDR3 contains 11 residues. Trimming shortened V by 1 base and J by 6 bases, and 4 bases separated the two germline ends.

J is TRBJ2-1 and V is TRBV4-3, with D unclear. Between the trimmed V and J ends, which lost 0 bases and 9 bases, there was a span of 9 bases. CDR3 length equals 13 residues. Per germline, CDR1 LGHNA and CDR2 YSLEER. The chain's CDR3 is CASSQERSTEQFF. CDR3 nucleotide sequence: TGCGCCAGCAGCCAAGAGAGGTCCACTGAGCAGTTCTTC.

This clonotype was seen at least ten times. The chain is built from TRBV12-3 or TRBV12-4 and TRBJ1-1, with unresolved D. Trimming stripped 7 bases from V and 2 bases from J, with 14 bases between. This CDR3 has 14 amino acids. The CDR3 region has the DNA TGTGCCAGCATTCTACGAACGGGAAACACTGAAGCTTTCTTT. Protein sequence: CASILRTGNTEAFF.

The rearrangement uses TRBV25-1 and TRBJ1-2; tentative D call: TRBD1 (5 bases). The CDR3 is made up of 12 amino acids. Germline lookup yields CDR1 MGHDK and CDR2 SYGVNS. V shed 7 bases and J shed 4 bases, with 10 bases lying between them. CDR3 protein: CASTGTPYGYTF. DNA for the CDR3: TGTGCCAGCACCGGGACTCCCTATGGCTACACCTTC.

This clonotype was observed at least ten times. The CDR3 here is CSARAIRTSGEETQYF. The CDR3 DNA reads as TGCAGTGCTAGAGCAATAAGAACTAGCGGGGAAGAGACCCAGTACTTC. The rearrangement uses TRBV20-1 and TRBJ2-5; 10 bases map to TRBD2. The length of the CDR3 is 16 residues. In germline, CDR1 is DFQATT, CDR2 SNEGSKA (reference sequence). V shed 1 base, J shed 3 bases, and the junction held 8 bases outside the gene matches.

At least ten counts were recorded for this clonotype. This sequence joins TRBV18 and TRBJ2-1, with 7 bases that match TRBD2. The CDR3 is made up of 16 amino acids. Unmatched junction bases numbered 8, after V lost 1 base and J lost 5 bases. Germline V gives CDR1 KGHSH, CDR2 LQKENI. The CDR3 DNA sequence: TGTGCCAGCTCACCACTCGGAGCGGGAACCCACAATGAGCAGTTCTTC. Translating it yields CASSPLGAGTHNEQFF.

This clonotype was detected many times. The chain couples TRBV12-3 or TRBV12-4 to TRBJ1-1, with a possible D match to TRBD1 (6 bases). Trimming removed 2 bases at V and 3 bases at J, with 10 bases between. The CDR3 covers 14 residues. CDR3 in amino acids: CASSLTAGDTEAFF. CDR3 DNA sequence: TGTGCCAGCAGTTTAACGGCAGGGGACACTGAAGCTTTCTTT.

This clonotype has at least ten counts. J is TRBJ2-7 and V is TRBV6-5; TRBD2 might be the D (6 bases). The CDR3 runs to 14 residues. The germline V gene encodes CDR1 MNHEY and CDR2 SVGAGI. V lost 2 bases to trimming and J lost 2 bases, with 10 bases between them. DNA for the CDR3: TGTGCCAGCAGTTACACGGGAGCCCCCTACGAGCAGTACTTC. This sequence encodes CASSYTGAPYEQYF.

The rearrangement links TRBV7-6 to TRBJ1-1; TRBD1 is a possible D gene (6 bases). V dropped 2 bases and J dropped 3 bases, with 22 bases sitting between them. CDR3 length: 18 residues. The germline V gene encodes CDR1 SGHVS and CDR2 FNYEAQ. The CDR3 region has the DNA TGTGCCAGCAGCTTAAGCTCCAGGGGCGCGTTGTCCGACACTGAAGCTTTCTTT. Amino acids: CASSLSSRGALSDTEAFF.

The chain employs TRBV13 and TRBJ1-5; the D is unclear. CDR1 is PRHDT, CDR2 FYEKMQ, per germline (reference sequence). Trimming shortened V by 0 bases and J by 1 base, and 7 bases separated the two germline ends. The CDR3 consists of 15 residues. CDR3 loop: CASSLGQLSNQPQHF. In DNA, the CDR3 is TGTGCCAGCAGCTTAGGGCAGTTAAGCAATCAGCCCCAGCATTTT.